One and the same sample provided the 2 T cell receptor beta chains below, sequenced in a study of cytomegalovirus exposure and HLA in healthy donors. Some clones are missing from TCRdb's copy, which holds only in-frame ones; the method was immunoSEQ multiplex PCR. Found here are 110,000 or so clones, roughly nine tenths of them singletons; the top ten hold about 4.4%. Source material: PBMCs. These receptors came from a man in his late teens or twenties in good health and CMV-seropositive.

The V gene is TRBV29-1, the J gene TRBJ2-7; tentative D call: TRBD1 (5 bases). This CDR3 is 12 amino acids long. Germline CDR1 and CDR2: SQVTM and ANQGSEA. Between the trimmed V and J ends, which lost 4 bases and 3 bases, there was a span of 10 bases. CDR3 nucleotide sequence: TGCAGCGTTGCTCAGGGAAGCTACGAGCAGTACTTC. Its translation is CSVAQGSYEQYF.

The J gene is TRBJ2-2, the V gene TRBV6-6; a possible D gene is TRBD2 (5 bases). Deletions cut 2 bases from V and 7 bases from J, with 17 bases between. This CDR3 region has 16 residues. Germline V gene lookup returns CDR1 MNHNY and CDR2 SVGAGI (reference sequence). CDR3 residues: CASSYTGPFRGGELFF. CDR3 sequence (DNA): TGTGCCAGCAGTTACACCGGTCCCTTCCGGGGCGGGGAGCTGTTTTTT.